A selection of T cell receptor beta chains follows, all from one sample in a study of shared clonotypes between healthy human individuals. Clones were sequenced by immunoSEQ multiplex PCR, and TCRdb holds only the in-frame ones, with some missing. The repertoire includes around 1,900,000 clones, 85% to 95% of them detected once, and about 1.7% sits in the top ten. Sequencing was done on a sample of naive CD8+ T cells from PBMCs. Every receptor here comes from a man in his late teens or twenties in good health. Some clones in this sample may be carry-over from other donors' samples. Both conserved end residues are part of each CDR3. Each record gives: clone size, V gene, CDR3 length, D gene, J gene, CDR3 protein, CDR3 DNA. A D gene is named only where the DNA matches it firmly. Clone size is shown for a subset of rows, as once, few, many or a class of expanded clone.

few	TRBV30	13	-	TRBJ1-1	CAWSVRANTEAFF	TGTGCCTGGAGTGTACGGGCGAACACTGAAGCTTTCTTT
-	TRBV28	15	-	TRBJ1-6	CASSPGPEEDSPLHF	TGTGCCAGCAGCCCCGGACCCGAGGAGGATTCACCCCTCCACTTT
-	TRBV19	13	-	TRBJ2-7	CASSSTTAYEQYF	TGTGCCAGTAGTTCGACTACGGCCTACGAGCAGTACTTC
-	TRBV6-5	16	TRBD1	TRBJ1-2	CASRYSGTGAFYGYTF	TGTGCCAGCAGATACTCCGGGACAGGGGCTTTTTATGGCTACACCTTC
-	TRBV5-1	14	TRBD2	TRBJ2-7	CASSLGLAGHEQYF	TGCGCCAGCAGCTTAGGACTAGCGGGTCACGAGCAGTACTTC
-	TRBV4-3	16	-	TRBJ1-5	CASSPKLTDSNQPQHF	TGCGCCAGCAGCCCTAAATTGACAGATAGCAATCAGCCCCAGCATTTT
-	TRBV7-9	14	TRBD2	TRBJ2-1	CASSERGLYNEQFF	TGTGCCAGCAGCGAGCGGGGCCTTTACAATGAGCAGTTCTTC
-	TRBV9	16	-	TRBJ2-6	CASSVGRNSGANVLTF	TGTGCCAGCAGCGTAGGACGGAACTCTGGGGCCAACGTCCTGACTTTC
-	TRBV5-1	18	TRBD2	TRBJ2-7	CATSQQLLLAGRPYEQYF	TGCGCCACATCTCAGCAACTCTTACTAGCGGGACGCCCCTACGAGCAGTACTTC
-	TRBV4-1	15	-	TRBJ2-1	CASSPGIAEYNEQFF	TGCGCCAGCAGCCCGGGGATAGCGGAATACAATGAGCAGTTCTTC
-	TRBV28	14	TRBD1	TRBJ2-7	CASRGQGISYEQYF	TGTGCCAGCAGAGGACAGGGGATCTCCTACGAGCAGTACTTC
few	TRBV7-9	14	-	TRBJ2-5	CASSPRTYQETQYF	TGTGCCAGCAGCCCTCGGACCTACCAAGAGACCCAGTACTTC
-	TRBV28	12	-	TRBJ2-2	CASSRAPGELFF	TGTGCCAGCAGCCGGGCCCCCGGAGAGCTGTTTTTT
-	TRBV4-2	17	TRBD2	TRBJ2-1	CASSQNGLAVTYNEQFF	TGTGCCAGCAGCCAAAACGGACTAGCAGTTACATACAATGAGCAGTTCTTC
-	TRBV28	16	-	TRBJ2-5	CASSFPGTVLRETQYF	TGTGCCAGCAGTTTCCCTGGGACTGTTCTTCGGGAGACCCAGTACTTC
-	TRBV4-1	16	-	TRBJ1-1	CASSHPLGAGNTEAFF	TGCGCCAGCAGCCATCCGCTAGGGGCTGGGAACACTGAAGCTTTCTTT
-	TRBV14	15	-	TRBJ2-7	CASSPDPGPFYEQYF	TGTGCCAGCAGCCCCGATCCGGGACCCTTCTACGAGCAGTACTTC
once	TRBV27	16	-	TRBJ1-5	CASSTVGGAGNQPQHF	TGTGCCAGCAGTACCGTCGGGGGTGCCGGCAATCAGCCCCAGCATTTT
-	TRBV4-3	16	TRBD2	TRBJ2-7	CASSPFPSGSSYEQYF	TGCGCCAGCAGCCCTTTTCCTAGCGGGAGCTCCTACGAGCAGTACTTC